This T cell receptor (beta chain) was observed in a study of T cells in Graves' hyperthyroidism and ophthalmopathy. General study results and limits: Onset of ophthalmopathy came a median around 6.5 months after the model predicted it. Among thyroid clonotypes expanded above 0.001, most also appeared in blood.

What was amplified from RNA transcripts were TCR beta CDR3 regions. The HTBI primer set drove a first-round RT-PCR of the TCR CDR3. From the multiplex PCR reads, TCRdb called clonotypes with MiXCR, one entry per CDR3 protein. Of under 650,000 distinct CDR3 sequences listed, about 16% are singletons. Note on this clonotype: The target antigen is unknown.

It was considered stable Graves' hyperthyroidism when ophthalmopathy did not progress within 18 months. Patients showing uncontrolled infection, other autoimmune disease, pregnancy or lactation were ineligible. The CDR3 is made up of 14 amino acids. Per the germline V gene, CDR1 is KGHSH and CDR2 is LQKENI. V was trimmed by 1 base and J by 6 bases, leaving 10 bases between them. V usage is TRBV18 and J usage is TRBJ2-1; unclear D gene. This receptor was obtained from a woman in her twenties or thirties with Graves' hyperthyroidism. The sequenced material came from blood. The CDR3 nucleotides read TGTGCCAGCTCACCACTAAGCCAACCCAATGAGCAGTTCTTC. Translating it yields CASSPLSQPNEQFF.